A selection of T cell receptor beta chains follows, all from one sample in a study of blood T cell repertoires in COVID-19. This table comes from immunoSEQ multiplex PCR, and its TCRdb copy is limited to in-frame clones, with some not included. The sample carries roughly 150,000 clones, roughly 85% recorded once. Sequencing was done on a sample of PBMCs or T cells enriched from blood (not recorded which). The source of these receptors is a man aged 45-65 years who had recovered from COVID-19. The CDR3 runs from the conserved cysteine through the conserved F or W. Each record gives: V gene, D gene, J gene, CDR3 protein. A D gene is named only where the DNA matches it firmly.

>TRBV7-2|-|TRBJ1-3
CASSPQAGGNTIYF
>TRBV7-8|-|TRBJ1-1
CASSPHRDIGNTEAFF
>TRBV6-2/TRBV6-3|TRBD1|TRBJ1-6
CASSYLPSQGDSPLHF
>TRBV18|-|TRBJ2-3
CASSRKLSSTDTQYF
>TRBV18|-|TRBJ2-2
CASSQSANTGELFF
>TRBV30|TRBD2|TRBJ2-1
CAWSVPLAAYNEQFF
>TRBV6-2/TRBV6-3|-|TRBJ2-3
CASSSADTQYF
>TRBV27|-|TRBJ1-5
CASSSKAPGSHQPQHF
>TRBV5-4|TRBD1|TRBJ2-1
CASSFRQGASGNEQFF
>TRBV24-1|-|TRBJ2-3
CATSDQGYNGDTQYF
>TRBV7-2|-|TRBJ1-1
CASSPHLAGATEAFF
>TRBV27|TRBD2|TRBJ2-2
CASSLELAAPGELFF
>TRBV4-1|-|TRBJ1-5
CASAGVYSNQPQHF
>TRBV4-2|-|TRBJ1-6
CASSLTQEENSPLHF
>TRBV7-2|-|TRBJ2-7
CASSFLGAKLEQYF
>TRBV29-1|-|TRBJ2-3
CSARGALPSLDTQYF
>TRBV4-1|TRBD2|TRBJ2-5
CASSQDNLLAGGLETQYF
>TRBV30|TRBD2|TRBJ2-7
CAWSGLAGSSGNEQYF
>TRBV15|-|TRBJ1-5
CATSRDAGTTGQPQHF
>TRBV12-3/TRBV12-4|-|TRBJ1-5
CASSENNQPQHF
>TRBV7-9|TRBD2|TRBJ2-7
CASSLALSGSGYEQYF
>TRBV19|-|TRBJ1-3
CASSMARGGSGNTIYF
>TRBV27|TRBD1|TRBJ1-5
CASSPGQRTNQPQHF
>TRBV27|TRBD1|TRBJ2-2
CASSLRGRVTGELFF
>TRBV5-1|TRBD1|TRBJ1-1
CASSPGGQGRLAFF
>TRBV5-1|TRBD1|TRBJ1-2
CASSWTGLDYGYTF
>TRBV7-3|-|TRBJ2-6
CASSLQGTGANVLTF
>TRBV7-3|-|TRBJ1-1
CASSSGVPMNTEAFF
>TRBV11-2|-|TRBJ2-2
CASRDLLRSGRAGELFF
>TRBV2|TRBD1|TRBJ1-5
CASGREGQANQPQHF
>TRBV28|TRBD1|TRBJ1-1
CASSPQGANVYSLGAFF
>TRBV19|TRBD1|TRBJ1-5
CASSLRGLSNQPQHF
>TRBV7-7|TRBD1|TRBJ1-6
CALGTGGVNSPLHF
>TRBV28|TRBD1|TRBJ2-3
CASRQTGISTDTQYF
>TRBV28|-|TRBJ1-1
CASSLDKVNTEAFF
>TRBV7-8|-|TRBJ1-4
CASSLERVATNEKLFF
>TRBV7-3|-|TRBJ1-1
CASSSRRATEAFF
>TRBV7-2|TRBD2|TRBJ2-7
CASSLTGTTPYEQYF